Listed below are T cell receptor beta chains from one sample, sequenced in a study of spatial heterogeneity in lung cancer. Each CDR3 protein is one row after TCRdb ran MiXCR on the 5' RACE reads. The data show roughly 60,000 distinct CDR3 sequences, roughly 8% seen once. This material consisted of PBMCs, taken at surgery. The receptors here all came from a female donor with early-stage non-small cell lung cancer. The CDR3 runs from the conserved cysteine through the conserved F or W. A D gene is named only where the DNA matches it firmly. Clone size is given for some rows only: seen once, a few or many times, or a class if the clone is expanded.

V	D	J	size	CDR3	DNA
TRBV20-1	TRBD2	TRBJ2-3	-	CSAVTPSGRSDTQYF	TGCAGTGCAGTAACCCCTAGCGGGAGATCAGATACGCAGTATTTT
TRBV24-1	-	TRBJ1-2	-	CATSDAPGRGNYGYTF	TGTGCCACCAGTGATGCCCCTGGGAGGGGAAACTATGGCTACACCTTC
TRBV5-1	TRBD2	TRBJ2-5	many	CASSIEREGQETQYF	TGCGCCAGCAGCATAGAGCGGGAGGGCCAGGAGACCCAGTACTTC
TRBV12-5	TRBD2	TRBJ2-1	few	CASGSPGLAGASSYNEQFF	TGTGCTAGTGGTTCCCCGGGACTAGCGGGGGCCAGCTCCTACAATGAGCAGTTCTTC
TRBV27	-	TRBJ1-2	few	CAIDTNPYGYTF	TGTGCCATCGACACGAACCCCTATGGCTACACCTTC
TRBV12-5	-	TRBJ1-1	-	CASGLAPGQGITEAFF	TGTGCTAGTGGTTTGGCACCTGGTCAGGGGATCACTGAAGCTTTCTTT
TRBV7-9	-	TRBJ1-6	-	CASSREPPSPLHF	TGTGCCAGCAGCCGGGAGCCGCCTTCACCCCTCCACTTT
TRBV11-2	TRBD1	TRBJ1-6	-	CASSLEVDRPRTLHF	TGTGCCAGCAGCTTAGAAGTGGACAGGCCCCGGACCCTCCACTTT
TRBV12-3/TRBV12-4	TRBD2	TRBJ2-3	-	CASSHSGGVTDTQYF	TGTGCCAGCAGTCATAGCGGGGGCGTCACAGATACGCAGTATTTT
TRBV28	-	TRBJ2-2	many	CASSSSAAQNTGELFF	TGTGCCAGCAGTTCCTCGGCAGCCCAGAACACCGGGGAGCTGTTTTTT
TRBV24-1	-	TRBJ1-5	-	CATSADSYQPQHF	TGTGCCACCAGCGCCGACAGCTATCAGCCCCAGCATTTT
TRBV7-2	-	TRBJ1-2	-	CASSLQGANYGYTF	TGTGCCAGCAGCTTACAAGGAGCTAACTATGGCTACACCTTC
TRBV20-1	TRBD2	TRBJ2-3	many	CSARGNSGSADTQYF	TGCAGTGCTAGAGGGAATAGCGGGAGTGCAGATACGCAGTATTTT
TRBV20-1	-	TRBJ1-6	many	CSASKSPSSYNSPLHF	TGCAGTGCTAGTAAATCCCCGAGCTCCTATAATTCACCCCTCCACTTT
TRBV7-9	-	TRBJ1-6	many	CASSLSQGLTPLHF	TGTGCCAGCAGCTTAAGTCAGGGCCTCACACCCCTCCACTTT
TRBV28	TRBD1	TRBJ2-7	few	CASSLVVRGNYEQYF	TGTGCCAGCAGTTTAGTGGTCAGGGGGAACTACGAGCAGTACTTC
TRBV19	TRBD1	TRBJ1-4	-	CASSITGDSNEKLFF	TGTGCCAGTAGCATCACAGGGGATTCTAATGAAAAACTGTTTTTT
TRBV4-1	TRBD2	TRBJ2-3	few	CASSQEGMVAGGARSQYF	TGCGCCAGCAGCCAAGAGGGAATGGTAGCGGGAGGAGCTAGGTCGCAGTATTTT
TRBV6-5	-	TRBJ1-1	many	CASTASGDTEAFF	TGTGCCAGCACCGCCTCAGGTGACACTGAAGCTTTCTTT
TRBV7-9	TRBD2	TRBJ2-1	-	CASSPKGLAVINEQFF	TGTGCCAGCAGCCCGAAGGGACTAGCGGTAATCAATGAGCAGTTCTTC
TRBV10-1	-	TRBJ2-3	many	CASSESTVDTQYF	TGCGCCAGCAGTGAGTCGACGGTGGATACGCAGTATTTT
TRBV5-1	TRBD2	TRBJ2-7	few	CASSPNTLAGGYEQYF	TGCGCCAGCAGCCCCAACACTCTAGCGGGAGGCTACGAGCAGTACTTC
TRBV28	TRBD1	TRBJ2-3	few	CASSRPGQGADTQYF	TGTGCCAGCAGCCGACCGGGACAGGGGGCCGATACGCAGTATTTT
TRBV12-3/TRBV12-4	-	TRBJ1-1	many	CASTPLPNTEAFF	TGTGCCAGCACCCCCCTACCGAACACTGAAGCTTTCTTT
TRBV24-1	-	TRBJ1-1	-	CATGGTEAFF	TGTGCCACCGGGGGAACTGAAGCTTTCTTT
TRBV7-9	-	TRBJ1-1	many	CASSFPPQVKNTEAFF	TGTGCCAGCAGCTTCCCTCCCCAAGTGAAGAACACTGAAGCTTTCTTT
TRBV5-1	TRBD1	TRBJ2-2	-	CASSLWRTGENTGELFF	TGCGCCAGCAGCCTCTGGCGGACAGGGGAGAACACCGGGGAGCTGTTTTTT
TRBV28	-	TRBJ1-5	-	CASSPKVGGEQPQHF	TGTGCCAGCAGTCCCAAGGTGGGGGGCGAGCAGCCCCAGCATTTT
TRBV20-1	-	TRBJ2-3	few	CSAAGTLDADTQYF	TGCAGTGCGGCCGGGACCCTCGACGCAGATACGCAGTATTTT
TRBV7-9	-	TRBJ2-7	-	CASSLAGQIYEQYF	TGTGCCAGCAGCTTAGCTGGCCAGATCTACGAGCAGTACTTC
TRBV20-1	TRBD1	TRBJ1-6	many	CSARPGTVYNSPLHF	TGCAGTGCTAGACCCGGGACAGTCTATAATTCACCCCTCCACTTT
TRBV7-2	-	TRBJ2-3	few	CASSLLTDTQYF	TGTGCCAGCAGCCTGTTGACGGATACGCAGTATTTT
TRBV3-1	TRBD2	TRBJ2-1	few	CASSQIVTSGRNEQFF	TGTGCCAGCAGCCAGATCGTGACTAGCGGGAGGAATGAGCAGTTCTTC
TRBV11-2	-	TRBJ1-5	many	CASSLVSNQPQHF	TGTGCCAGCAGCTTAGTTAGCAATCAGCCCCAGCATTTT
TRBV7-2	-	TRBJ1-3	-	CASSSRQSGNTIYF	TGTGCCAGCAGCTCCCGACAGTCTGGAAACACCATATATTTT
TRBV29-1	-	TRBJ1-1	many	CSVEWGAGNTEAFF	TGCAGCGTTGAGTGGGGGGCGGGTAACACTGAAGCTTTCTTT
TRBV6-2/TRBV6-3	-	TRBJ1-1	-	CASSRGGSTEAFF	TGTGCCAGCTCCCGGGGGGGTAGCACTGAAGCTTTCTTT
TRBV2	TRBD2	TRBJ2-1	few	CASKGGTSGTYNEQFF	TGTGCCAGCAAAGGAGGGACTAGCGGAACCTACAATGAGCAGTTCTTC
TRBV20-1	-	TRBJ2-2	-	CSARDPRGGGTGELFF	TGCAGTGCTAGGGACCCCAGGGGAGGGGGCACCGGGGAGCTGTTTTTT
TRBV12-3/TRBV12-4	-	TRBJ1-2	many	CASSTNYGYTF	TGTGCCAGCAGCACCAACTATGGCTACACCTTC
TRBV9	TRBD1	TRBJ2-6	few	CASSAGQTGIGANVLTF	TGTGCCAGCAGCGCGGGACAGACAGGGATTGGGGCCAACGTCCTGACTTTC
TRBV5-1	TRBD1	TRBJ1-1	-	CASSPLQGDTEAFF	TGCGCCAGCAGCCCCTTACAGGGGGACACTGAAGCTTTCTTT
TRBV20-1	-	TRBJ1-1	-	CSAIQGIGTEAFF	TGCAGTGCTATACAGGGTATCGGCACTGAAGCTTTCTTT
TRBV29-1	-	TRBJ2-5	-	CSVGRKETQYF	TGCAGCGTTGGCAGGAAAGAGACCCAGTACTTC
TRBV18	TRBD1	TRBJ1-6	many	CASSETGEGSPLHF	TGTGCCAGCTCGGAGACAGGGGAAGGCTCACCCCTCCACTTT
TRBV14	TRBD1	TRBJ2-5	few	CASSQGDRGRRETQYF	TGTGCCAGCAGCCAAGGGGACAGGGGGCGCCGAGAGACCCAGTACTTC
TRBV7-9	-	TRBJ2-6	few	CASSPTFPGANVLTF	TGTGCCAGCAGCCCAACGTTTCCCGGGGCCAACGTCCTGACTTTC
TRBV2	TRBD1	TRBJ1-6	many	CASTGTGGNSPLHF	TGTGCCAGCACCGGGACAGGGGGAAATTCACCCCTCCACTTT
TRBV5-4	-	TRBJ2-1	many	CASSLRGGLNEQFF	TGTGCCAGCAGCTTGAGGGGGGGCCTCAATGAGCAGTTCTTC
TRBV29-1	-	TRBJ2-5	medium-sized	CSVAPQGGETQYF	TGCAGCGTTGCACCCCAGGGGGGGGAGACCCAGTACTTC
TRBV25-1	-	TRBJ1-3	many	CASRSPGVSGNTIYF	TGTGCCAGCAGGAGCCCAGGGGTATCTGGAAACACCATATATTTT
TRBV14	-	TRBJ1-6	-	CASSRALDRLGNSPLHF	TGTGCCAGCAGCCGCGCACTAGACAGGTTGGGTAATTCACCCCTCCACTTT